The sequence of this TCR beta chain was determined in a study of molecular identifiers for immune sequencing clone quantification (dated by TCRdb to the late 2010s). Regarding the research as a whole: For a replicate experiment, the RNA from either about 20,000 or 100,000 naive CD8 T cells was divided into five aliquots, and four of those aliquots went on to sequencing. CD8 T cells were used in a methods study to benchmark molecular-identifier clustering-based TCR repertoire sequencing (MIDCIRS) and TCR RNA copy counting.

The protocol used for the library was PCR. The sample was run on a NextSeq 500. Preparation of bulk TCR libraries followed a previously described approach, with the TCR primers listed in Table S5. The Qiagen AllPrep DNA/RNA kit was used to purify total RNA. Before analysis, reads from multiple sequencing runs of one library were combined. The original pipeline was this. Reads were retained only if the reads had an exact TCR constant sequence, and the retained reads were trimmed to 150 nt and grouped according to their 12-nt molecular barcodes. Reads within each barcode group were sub-clustered using a 15% Levenshtein threshold, and quality-weighted consensus sequences were constructed for each RNA molecule. Non-functional sequences were filtered out, along with any lower-count sequence sitting one edit away from another sequence. Barcode sub-clusters with fewer than 20% of the maximum read count were removed, based on fitting two negative binomial distributions. Using fastp trimming at Q25 and MiXCR clonotype assembly, TCRdb reanalyzed the public sequencing data and kept in-frame beta chains. Duplicate CDR3 protein sequences are folded into a single record with the most common DNA and genes. The V and J calls and clone size are TCRdb's, not the authors'. The sample has approximately 630,000 distinct CDR3 sequences on record, about 25% of them singletons. 0.78% of the sample goes to the ten largest clones.

The paper as a whole reports these results and caveats: When barcode sub-clustering was not used, chimeric consensus sequences inflated TCR diversity, with chimeras reaching as high as 47%. A single cell's worth of spiked-in Jurkat TCR RNA was reported detectable even among under 1.3 million naive CD8 T cells. Modeling indicated approximately 3.2 TCR RNA copies recovered per cell, compared with around 10 by digital PCR, which implies a capture efficiency of around 30%. Identical TCR molecules sharing a barcode could cause highly expanded clone sizes to be underestimated. In CMV-specific effector cells, over 99% of molecules were held by clones above 20 RNA copies, whereas under 1% of molecules were held by such clones in naive cells. Spiked-in Jurkat TCR RNA (roughly 10 copies' worth), which is not part of the donor repertoire, was contained in the naive libraries.

Libraries of naive CD8 T cells were built from around 20,000 to 990,000 sorted cells, with 10%, 30% or 50% of the purified RNA used. On a BD FACSAria II, naive CD8 T cells were FACS-sorted as CD8+CD4-CCR7+CD45RA+ and collected into RLT Plus buffer. Roughly 10 TCR copies' worth of Jurkat RNA were spiked into about 20,000-1,000,000 naive CD8 T cell samples to test detection sensitivity. Enrichment of CD8 T cells was performed with RosetteSep CD8+ T Cell Enrichment Cocktail and Ficoll-Paque, after which ACK red cell lysis was carried out. This clonotype was picked up a small number of times. The clone's antigen remains unknown. The sample holds no much larger clone one base away, and base qualities are not on file. CDR1 and CDR2 are read off the germline V gene as MGHRA and YSYEKL. The CDR3 sequence holds 17 residues, the cysteine and phenylalanine included. The kept DNA is CDR3 alone, 51 bases in frame from the first base. Unmatched junction bases come to 10, with V trimmed by 3 bases and J by 2 bases.

Sequencing was performed on naive CD8+ T cells from blood, with Jurkat cell RNA spiked in. The label giving this sample's cell subset or site can be read as: FACS-sorted CD8+CD4-CCR7+CD45RA+ naive T cells. Recombination connected TRBV4-1 to TRBJ2-1; TRBD1 fits 7 bases in the junction. The sequence was obtained from a human donor in good health. Some libraries in this study had Jurkat cell RNA spiked in. The DNA reads TGCGCCAGCAGCCACCTCCTCGGGACAGAAACCTACAATGAGCAGTTCTTC. The encoded protein is CASSHLLGTETYNEQFF.